The source of this T cell receptor (beta chain) is a study of cytomegalovirus exposure and HLA in healthy donors. The study, taken as a whole, reports: In an earlier analysis, about 90% or about 30%: the productive usage of most TCR beta V segments. Analyzed later, most CMV-associated TCR beta chains appeared HLA-restricted.

This PCR relied on a set of 60 Vbeta primers and 13 Jbeta primers. Original data processing: Later, tens of millions of unique TCR beta chains were counted in an analysis, and approximately 10 million of them were shared. The data were produced by immunoSEQ multiplex PCR, yet TCRdb's version contains in-frame clones alone and is incomplete. The DNA gave D and trimming, while V, J and clone size come from that table. The sample yields roughly 140,000 clones, 70% to 80% seen once. By frequency in the sample, this clone is medium-sized. Antigen specificity is unknown. Whereas donors were nominally healthy upon sampling, unrecorded immune exposures were probable. CDR1 and CDR2 from the germline V gene are SEHNR and FQNEAQ (reference sequence). CDR3 length equals 12 residues. Trimming left V 5 bases short and J 8 bases short, with 9 bases between.

Sequencing was done on a sample of PBMCs. The clonotype originates from a man aged 18 to 30 in good health and CMV-seronegative. The chain combines TRBV7-9 with TRBJ1-4; D is uncertain. The CDR3 is CASSTYEEKLFF. As DNA, the CDR3 is TGTGCCAGCAGCACCTATGAGGAAAAACTGTTTTTT.